This paragraph reports one T cell receptor (beta chain). The sample is drawn from a study of blood T cell repertoires in COVID-19. From germline, CDR1 is SGHTA and CDR2 FQGNSA. V was trimmed by 7 bases and J by 6 bases, leaving 24 bases between them. The CDR3 covers 16 residues. Clones were read by immunoSEQ multiplex PCR, and TCRdb kept only the in-frame ones, dropping some. This sample has some 300,000 clones, with 75% to 90% found just once. Sequenced material: PBMCs or T cells enriched from blood (not recorded which). The origin of this receptor is a woman in her 40s who had recovered from COVID-19. This chain uses TRBV7-2 with TRBJ1-2; possible D gene TRBD1, 5 bases. The CDR3 DNA follows: TGTGCCAGCATCGACGGGGGAGCACAGGCTAAGAATGGCTACACCTTC. As protein: CASIDGGAQAKNGYTF.